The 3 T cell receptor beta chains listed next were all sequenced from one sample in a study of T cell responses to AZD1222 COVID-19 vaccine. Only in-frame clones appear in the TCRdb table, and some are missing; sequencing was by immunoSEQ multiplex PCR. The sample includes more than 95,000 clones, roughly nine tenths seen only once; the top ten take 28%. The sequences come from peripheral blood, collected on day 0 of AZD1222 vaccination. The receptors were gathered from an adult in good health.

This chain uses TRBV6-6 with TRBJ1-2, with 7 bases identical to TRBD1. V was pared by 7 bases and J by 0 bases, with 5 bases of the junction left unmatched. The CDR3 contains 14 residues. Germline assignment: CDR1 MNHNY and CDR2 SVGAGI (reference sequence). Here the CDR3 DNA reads TGTGCCAGCACAAACAGGGGAGCTAACTATGGCTACACCTTC. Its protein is CASTNRGANYGYTF.

The CDR3 nucleotides are TGCAGCGTTGCGGAAAGCTCCTACGAGCAGTACTTC. Translated: CSVAESSYEQYF. The gene calls are TRBV29-1 and TRBJ2-7, with D unclear. V lost 4 bases to trimming and J lost 0 bases, with 7 bases between them. CDR3 length equals 12 residues. CDR1 and CDR2 from the germline V gene are SQVTM and ANQGSEA.

The CDR3 here is CASSDWGTGELFF. CDR3 DNA: TGTGCCAGCAGTGACTGGGGCACCGGGGAGCTGTTTTTT. The chain combines TRBV6-4 with TRBJ2-2; no clear D gene. The CDR3 spans 13 residues. CDR1 and CDR2 from the germline V gene are MRHNA and SNTAGT. The V gene lost 1 base and the J gene lost 4 bases, with 4 bases spanning the gap.